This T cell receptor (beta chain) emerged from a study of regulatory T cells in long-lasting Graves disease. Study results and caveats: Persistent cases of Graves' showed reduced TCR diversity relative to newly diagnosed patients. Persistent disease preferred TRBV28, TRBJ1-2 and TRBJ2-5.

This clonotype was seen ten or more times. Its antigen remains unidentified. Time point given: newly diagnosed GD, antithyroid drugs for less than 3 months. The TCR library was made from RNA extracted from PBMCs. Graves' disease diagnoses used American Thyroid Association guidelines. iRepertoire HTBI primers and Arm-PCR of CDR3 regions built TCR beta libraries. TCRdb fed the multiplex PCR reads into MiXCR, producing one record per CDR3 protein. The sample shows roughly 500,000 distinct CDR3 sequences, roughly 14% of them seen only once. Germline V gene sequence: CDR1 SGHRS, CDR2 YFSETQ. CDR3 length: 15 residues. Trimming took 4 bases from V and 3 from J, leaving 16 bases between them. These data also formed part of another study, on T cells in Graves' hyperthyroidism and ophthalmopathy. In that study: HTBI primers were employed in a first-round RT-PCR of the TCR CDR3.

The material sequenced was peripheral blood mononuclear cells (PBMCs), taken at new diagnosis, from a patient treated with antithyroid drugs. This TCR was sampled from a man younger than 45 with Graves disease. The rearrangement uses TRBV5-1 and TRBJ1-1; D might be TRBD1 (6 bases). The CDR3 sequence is CASSGFTGIDTEAFF. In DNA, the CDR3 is TGCGCCAGCAGCGGTTTCACAGGGATTGACACTGAAGCTTTCTTT.